Following are 30 T cell receptor beta chains from one sample sequenced in a study of HIV-infected patients and healthy controls. cDNA was made from approximately 0.55 ug RNA using alpha and beta constant primers. Using multiplexing indices, alpha and beta chain libraries were generated apart by chain-specific third strand synthesis. Using its own MiXCR run on the 5' RACE reads, TCRdb lists one record per CDR3 protein. The sample holds 18,000 or so distinct CDR3 sequences; roughly an eighth are singletons and the top ten take more than 9.5%. All unsorted peripheral T cells were captured because whole blood was used without fractionation. Sequenced input: blood. These receptors were collected from an adult in good health.

At least ten counts were recorded for this clonotype. The genes are TRBV7-2 and TRBJ1-1, with TRBD1 as a possible D gene (6 bases). Trimming cost V 4 bases and J 1 base, with 13 bases left between them. The CDR3 is 15 residues long. Per the germline V gene, CDR1 is SGHTA and CDR2 is FQGNSA. In nucleotides, the CDR3 is TGTGCCAGCAGCTCACAGGGAGGTCGGAACACTGAAGCTTTCTTT. It encodes CASSSQGGRNTEAFF.

The rearrangement uses TRBV2 and TRBJ2-7; the match to TRBD2 covers 9 bases. J gave up 4 bases and V 7 bases, and 8 bases lay outside the gene matches. The CDR3 has 14 residues. Looked up from germline, CDR1 is SNHLY and CDR2 is FYNNEI. CDR3 DNA: TGTGCCAGCATCCCCCAGCGGGGGGTATACGAGCAGTACTTC. It yields the protein CASIPQRGVYEQYF.

This clonotype is labeled as medium-sized. This chain joins TRBV7-2 and TRBJ1-1, with D perhaps matching TRBD1 (6 bases). Per the germline V gene, CDR1 is SGHTA and CDR2 is FQGNSA. The CDR3 extends over 14 amino acids. Trimming cost V 5 bases and J 8 bases, with 18 bases left between them. The CDR3 reads CASSDGAWGAEAFF. The CDR3 DNA follows: TGTGCCAGCAGCGATGGGGCGTGGGGGGCCGAAGCTTTCTTT.

This chain links TRBV19 with TRBJ2-2, with 7 bases that match TRBD1. In germline, CDR1 is LNHDA, CDR2 SQIVND (reference sequence). CDR3 length equals 15 residues. V shed 7 bases, J shed 1 base, and the junction held 6 bases outside the gene matches. In DNA form, the CDR3 reads TGTGCCAGTACAAACAGGGGCTGGAACACCGGGGAGCTGTTTTTT. Its translation is CASTNRGWNTGELFF.

This clonotype was seen a few times. J is TRBJ1-2 and V is TRBV4-1; D unresolved. Trimming took off 0 bases at V and 8 bases at J, with 4 bases between the two ends. Per the germline V gene, CDR1 is MGHRA and CDR2 is YSYEKL. The CDR3 is 11 residues long. The CDR3 loop reads CASSQDAGYTF. The CDR3 bases are TGCGCCAGCAGCCAAGATGCAGGCTACACCTTC.

This clonotype was seen at least ten times. The chain uses TRBV5-1 and TRBJ2-3, with a possible D match to TRBD1 (6 bases). The germline gives CDR1 SGHRS, CDR2 YFSETQ. The CDR3 covers 16 residues. V was cut by 0 bases and J by 2 bases, with 13 bases left in between. The CDR3 is CASSLDWGPITDTQYF. In DNA form, the CDR3 reads TGCGCCAGCAGCTTGGACTGGGGGCCCATCACAGATACGCAGTATTTT. Full variable domain (missing parts from reference TRBV5-1 and TRBJ2-3): KAGVTQTPRYLIKTRGQQVTLSCSPISGHRSVSWYQQTPGQGLQFLFEYFSETQRNKGNFPGRFSGRQFSNSRSEMNVSTLELGDSALYLCASSLDWGPITDTQYFGPGTRLTVL.

This clonotype is judged medium-sized. The chain combines TRBV29-1 with TRBJ2-7; no clear D. Deletions cut 4 bases from V and 7 bases from J, with 17 bases between. This CDR3 is built from 13 residues. The germline V gene encodes CDR1 SQVTM and CDR2 ANQGSEA. The CDR3 coding sequence is TGCAGCGTTGTGGTAGGGATGGCTGGGGAGCAGTACTTC. It specifies CSVVVGMAGEQYF.

This clonotype was recorded at least ten times. The chain carries TRBV12-3 or TRBV12-4 and TRBJ1-1; D unclear. The CDR3 is made up of 14 amino acids. Trimming pared 3 bases from V and 1 base from J, leaving 9 bases between. CDR3 DNA sequence: TGTGCCAGCAGTTTTAGGCTGGGGAACACTGAAGCTTTCTTT. It codes for CASSFRLGNTEAFF.

In its sample, this clonotype was seen many times. V usage is TRBV29-1 and J usage is TRBJ2-1; D ambiguous. V gave up 5 bases and J gave up 0 bases, with 8 bases separating them. The CDR3 has 13 residues. CDR1 is SQVTM, CDR2 ANQGSEA, per germline. The CDR3 protein is CSVIIDSYNEQFF. In DNA, the CDR3 is TGCAGCGTTATCATTGACTCCTACAATGAGCAGTTCTTC.

This chain connects TRBV7-3 to TRBJ2-1; 12 nucleotides match TRBD2. After removal of 6 bases from V and 16 bases from J, the junction contained 10 bases not matched to a gene. Per germline, CDR1 SGHTA and CDR2 FQGTGA. There are 13 residues in the CDR3. The CDR3 DNA follows: TGTGCCAGCAGTACTAGCGGGGGGTCCCCCGTTTTCTTC. Translated, it gives CASSTSGGSPVFF. Complete variable domain (other parts from reference TRBV7-3 and TRBJ2-1): GAGVSQTPSNKVTEKGKYVELRCDPISGHTALYWYRQSLGQGPEFLIYFQGTGAADDSGLPNDRFFAVRPEGSVSTLKIQRTERGDSAVYLCASSTSGGSPVFFGPGTRLTVL.

The chain couples TRBV20-1 to TRBJ2-7, with D possibly being TRBD1 or TRBD2 (5 bases each). V lost 5 bases and J lost 9, with 20 bases in between. CDR1 is DFQATT, CDR2 SNEGSKA, per germline (reference sequence). The CDR3 length is 13 residues. The CDR3 region has the DNA TGCAGTGCTGCCCCCGGGACCTACGGCACGCAGTACTTC. Translated, it gives CSAAPGTYGTQYF.

This clonotype was recorded many times. CDR3 sequence: CASSLYGGQGSSPGEAFF. The CDR3 nucleotides are TGCGCCAGCAGCTTGTACGGTGGTCAAGGGTCCAGTCCCGGTGAAGCTTTCTTT. This chain joins TRBV5-1 and TRBJ1-1; D gene ambiguous. The length of the CDR3 is 18 residues. Germline V gene lookup returns CDR1 SGHRS and CDR2 YFSETQ. V shed 1 base and J shed 7 bases, with 26 bases lying between them.

This clonotype was counted ten times or more. The V call is TRBV18, the J call TRBJ1-5; D gene unclear. CDR3 length equals 13 residues. Germline values: CDR1 KGHSH, CDR2 LQKENI. The germline V and J ends were trimmed by 4 bases and 3 bases, with 7 bases remaining between them. The chain's CDR3 is CASSHSPNQPQHF. CDR3 sequence (DNA): TGTGCCAGCTCACATAGTCCCAATCAGCCCCAGCATTTT.

V gene TRBV6-6 combines with J gene TRBJ1-6; TRBD1 matches at 7 bases. The CDR3 has 13 residues. V shed 8 bases and J 6 bases; nucleotides not matched to a gene: 4. Germline loops: CDR1 MNHNY, CDR2 SVGAGI (reference sequence). The CDR3 sequence: CASSTGPNSPLHF. The CDR3 DNA reads TGTGCCAGCTCGACAGGGCCTAATTCACCCCTCCACTTT.

This clonotype appeared a few times. The chain is built from TRBV6-5 and TRBJ1-6; tentatively, D is TRBD1 (5 bases). The CDR3 is 18 amino acids. The germline V gene encodes CDR1 MNHEY and CDR2 SVGAGI. The germline V and J ends were trimmed by 5 bases and 0 bases, with 17 bases remaining between them. In DNA, the CDR3 is TGTGCCAGCAGTGGCTATCTCAGGGAAAGCTCCTATAATTCACCCCTCCACTTT. Residues: CASSGYLRESSYNSPLHF.

This clonotype is classed as medium-sized. The chain carries TRBV5-5 and TRBJ2-5; D ambiguous. Germline lookup yields CDR1 SGHKS and CDR2 YYEKEE (reference sequence). V was cut by 1 base and J by 2 bases, with 9 bases left in between. The CDR3 is 14 residues long. The CDR3 here is CASSLSPTQETQYF. CDR3 bases: TGTGCCAGCAGCTTGTCCCCAACTCAAGAGACCCAGTACTTC. Full variable domain (rest looked up from reference TRBV5-5 and TRBJ2-5): DAGVTQSPTHLIKTRGQQVTLRCSPISGHKSVSWYQQVLGQGPQFIFQYYEKEERGRGNFPDRFSARQFPNYSSELNVNALLLGDSALYLCASSLSPTQETQYFGPGTRLLVL.

The sample holds a few counts of this clonotype. The chain couples TRBV25-1 to TRBJ2-1; the match to TRBD1 covers 9 bases. The V gene end was trimmed by 4 bases and the J gene end by 5 bases; junction bases not matched to a gene: 12. Germline CDR1 is MGHDK and CDR2 is SYGVNS. This CDR3 comprises 17 residues. CDR3 nucleotide sequence: TGTGCCAGCAGTGGTTACCTAAGACAGGGGGACAACAATGAGCAGTTCTTC. Protein: CASSGYLRQGDNNEQFF.

The CDR3 nucleotides are TGTGCCAGCACCCACTTCGTAGGGACGAATAATGGCTACACCTTC. Protein sequence: CASTHFVGTNNGYTF. The V and J genes are TRBV7-2 and TRBJ1-2; D possibly corresponds to TRBD1 (5 bases). V lost 7 bases to trimming and J lost 6 bases, with 21 bases between them. The germline gives CDR1 SGHTA, CDR2 FQGNSA. The CDR3 sequence is 15 residues long.

This clonotype was seen repeatedly, ten times or more. The chain couples TRBV2 to TRBJ1-1; perhaps TRBD1 as D (6 bases). Deletions cut 5 bases from V and 11 bases from J, with 15 bases between. The CDR3 has 12 amino acids. Germline CDR1 SNHLY, CDR2 FYNNEI. DNA for the CDR3: TGTGCCAGCAGTCCACAGGGTTATGATGCTTTCTTT. This gives the protein CASSPQGYDAFF.

This clonotype has a count of ten or more. The chain is built from TRBV10-3 and TRBJ1-1, with 8 bases fitting TRBD1. There are 12 residues in the CDR3. CDR1 and CDR2 (germline): ENHRY, SYGVKD. After removal of 9 bases from V and 1 base from J, the junction contained 1 base not matched to a gene. CDR3 residues: CAIGQGNTEAFF. The CDR3 region has the DNA TGTGCCATTGGACAGGGGAACACTGAAGCTTTCTTT.

This chain uses TRBV6-1 with TRBJ2-1; perhaps TRBD1 as D (5 bases). Germline-derived CDR1 and CDR2 are MNHNS and SASEGT. The CDR3 has 16 amino acids. Trimming shortened V by 8 bases and J by 2 bases, and 19 bases separated the two germline ends. The CDR3 nucleotides are TGTGCCAGCCGGAACAGGCAAGGATTCGCCTACAATGAGCAGTTCTTC. It specifies CASRNRQGFAYNEQFF.

This clonotype was recorded many times. The chain links TRBV5-1 to TRBJ1-2; 9 positions match TRBD1. V dropped 3 bases and J dropped 8; count of bases not matched to a gene: 8. Germline-derived CDR1 and CDR2 are SGHRS and YFSETQ. The CDR3 covers 14 residues. CDR3 residues: CASSYNTGGGGYTF. Written as DNA, the CDR3 is TGCGCCAGCAGCTACAATACAGGGGGCGGCGGCTACACCTTC.

There are many counts of this clonotype. As DNA, the CDR3 is TGTGCCAGCAGTTGGAGGGGCCTTAATGAAAAACTGTTTTTT. Translation: CASSWRGLNEKLFF. The chain couples TRBV27 to TRBJ1-4; tentative D call: TRBD1 (5 bases). Germline lookup yields CDR1 MNHEY and CDR2 SMNVEV (reference sequence). The germline V and J ends were trimmed by 4 bases and 4 bases, with 10 bases remaining between them. The CDR3 is made up of 14 amino acids.

By sample share, this clonotype is medium-sized. The rearrangement uses TRBV20-1 and TRBJ2-3; TRBD2 matches at 10 bases. Trimming at V came to 6 bases and at J to 0 bases, leaving 9 bases not matched to a gene. CDR3 length equals 16 residues. CDR1 and CDR2 from the germline V gene are DFQATT and SNEGSKA (reference sequence). CDR3 region: CSAVSGGTLSTDTQYF. CDR3 nucleotide sequence: TGCAGTGCCGTTAGCGGGGGGACCCTTAGCACAGATACGCAGTATTTT.

This clonotype was counted ten times or more. The V gene is TRBV19, the J gene TRBJ2-2; TRBD1 aligns across 8 bases. CDR1 LNHDA and CDR2 SQIVND come from the germline V gene (reference sequence). V dropped 4 bases and J dropped 1; count of bases not matched to a gene: 2. This CDR3 region has 15 residues. CDR3 protein: CASSTGTGNTGELFF. CDR3 DNA sequence: TGTGCCAGTAGTACCGGGACAGGGAACACCGGGGAGCTGTTTTTT.

This clonotype was observed at least ten times. The V and J genes are TRBV11-1 and TRBJ2-1; no firm D call. This CDR3 is built from 15 residues. Germline CDR1 and CDR2: SGHAT and FQDESV (reference sequence). V was shortened by 2 bases and J by 2 bases, with 10 bases between the two germline ends. CDR3 in DNA: TGTGCCAGCAGCTTAAGTAGAAACCCCTACAATGAGCAGTTCTTC. Translating gives CASSLSRNPYNEQFF.

This clonotype was seen many times. The chain recombines TRBV7-8 with TRBJ1-6, with D possibly matching TRBD1 (5 bases). CDR1 and CDR2 from the germline V gene are SGHVS and FQNEAQ. The CDR3 is made up of 16 amino acids. V lost 5 bases and J 10 bases, leaving 21 bases between the germline ends. The CDR3 nucleotides read TGTGCCAGCAGCCACCGGATCGGGACGGCTCGCTCACCCCTCCACTTT. Amino acids: CASSHRIGTARSPLHF.

By frequency in the sample, this clonotype is medium-sized. This chain links TRBV4-3 with TRBJ2-7; 10 nucleotides line up with TRBD1. CDR1 and CDR2 from the germline V gene are LGHNA and YSLEER. The CDR3 extends over 14 amino acids. V shed 2 bases and J 4 bases; nucleotides not matched to a gene: 2. DNA of the CDR3: TGCGCCAGCAGCCAACCGGGACAGGGGTACGAGCAGTACTTC. It yields the protein CASSQPGQGYEQYF.

The V and J genes are TRBV6-5 and TRBJ1-2; D call uncertain. Germline V gene data show CDR1 as MNHEY and CDR2 as SVGAGI. Trimming took off 4 bases at V and 4 bases at J, with 13 bases between the two ends. This CDR3 spans 14 amino acids. CDR3 in amino acids: CASSSPGGSYGYTF. In DNA, the CDR3 is TGTGCCAGCAGTTCCCCGGGAGGAAGCTATGGCTACACCTTC.

This clonotype occurred many times. V and J are TRBV7-2 and TRBJ2-5; D possibly uses TRBD1 or TRBD2 (5 bases each). The CDR3 runs 15 residues. The V gene's germline CDR1 is SGHTA and CDR2 FQGNSA. Deletions cut 3 bases from V and 11 bases from J, with 22 bases between. The CDR3 bases are TGTGCCAGCAGCTTGTCCGGGACCCAGGCCTTACAACAGTACTTC. It specifies CASSLSGTQALQQYF. Full variable domain (rest looked up from reference TRBV7-2 and TRBJ2-5): GAGVSQSPSNKVTEKGKDVELRCDPISGHTALYWYRQSLGQGLEFLIYFQGNSAPDKSGLPSDRFSAERTGGSVSTLTIQRTQQEDSAVYLCASSLSGTQALQQYFGPGTRLLVL.